This is a list of T cell receptor beta chains from one sample in a study of blood T cell repertoires in COVID-19. The method was immunoSEQ multiplex PCR; TCRdb's version includes in-frame clones alone and lacks a portion of them. The sample has 150,000 to 200,000 clones, around nine tenths seen once; the top ten hold 5%. Sequences were obtained from peripheral blood. The origin of the receptors is a human donor in a cohort sampled during active COVID-19. Both conserved end residues are part of each CDR3. D genes are given only for firm matches. Size is omitted from some rows. Given values are once, few, many or a class for expanded clones.

d_call clone_size j_call v_call cdr3_nt cdr3_aa
TRBD1 once TRBJ2-7 TRBV7-9 TGTGCCAGCAGCCCTAGGGACAGGGGGCCGTACGAGCAGTACTTC CASSPRDRGPYEQYF
- - TRBJ2-5 TRBV28 TGTGCCAGCAGTTTGGGCAGACAAGAGACCCAGTACTTC CASSLGRQETQYF
- - TRBJ2-5 TRBV2 TGTGCCAGCAGTGAAGGGAGGGAGACCCAGTACTTC CASSEGRETQYF
- - TRBJ1-1 TRBV6-4 TGTGCCAGCAGATCAAACAGGGAGTCGCACACTGAAGCTTTCTTT CASRSNRESHTEAFF
- - TRBJ1-6 TRBV19 TGTGCCAGTAGTGAGAAAACGGGTTCACCCCTCCACTTT CASSEKTGSPLHF
- - TRBJ2-7 TRBV7-2 TGTGCCAGCAGCTTAGTCGGAGACAGAAGCTCCTACGAGCAGTACTTC CASSLVGDRSSYEQYF
TRBD2 - TRBJ2-3 TRBV19 TGTGCCAGTAGTATAGGGTCGGGAGGGCCATCAGATACGCAGTATTTT CASSIGSGGPSDTQYF
TRBD1 - TRBJ1-2 TRBV6-5 TGTGCCAGCAGCCCGACAGGGGGCTTACGGGGCTACACCTTC CASSPTGGLRGYTF
- - TRBJ2-1 TRBV7-6 TGTGCCAGCAGTCCCCCGGTGAGCTCCTACAATGAGCAGTTCTTC CASSPPVSSYNEQFF
TRBD1 - TRBJ2-5 TRBV30 TGTGCCTACGACCGGGACAGGGGACAAGAGACCCAGTACTTC CAYDRDRGQETQYF
- - TRBJ1-2 TRBV2 TGTGCCAGCAGCGGGACACCGGGCTACACCTTC CASSGTPGYTF
- few TRBJ1-5 TRBV5-6 TGTGCCAGCAGCTCGTCCCCGGGGGGCGGTCAGCCCCAGCATTTT CASSSSPGGGQPQHF
- - TRBJ2-7 TRBV20-1 TGCAGTGCTAGTTTCCAGCCATCTCTAGGCTACGAGCAGTACTTC CSASFQPSLGYEQYF
- - TRBJ1-1 TRBV30 TGTGCCTGGAGAACTTCTGGGCCCAGGGCTTTCTTT CAWRTSGPRAFF
TRBD1 - TRBJ2-7 TRBV11-3 TGTGCCAGCAGCTTGGGACAGGGAGACTACGAGCAGTACTTC CASSLGQGDYEQYF
- few TRBJ1-1 TRBV28 TGTGCCAGCAGTTTGCAGGGGCCCGCCGAAGCTTTCTTT CASSLQGPAEAFF
TRBD2 - TRBJ2-3 TRBV7-2 TGTGCCAGCAGCTTAGATGGGAGCGGGGGGGCCGTAGATACGCAGTATTTT CASSLDGSGGAVDTQYF
- - TRBJ1-1 TRBV11-3 TGTGCCAGCAGCTTAGGACCGGGGAAGGGGAACACTGAAGCTTTCTTT CASSLGPGKGNTEAFF
- few TRBJ1-6 TRBV28 TGTGCCAGCAGTTTCAGCGAGTATAATTCACCCCTCCACTTT CASSFSEYNSPLHF
- - TRBJ2-2 TRBV19 TGTGCCAGTAACCGTGACAGCTCGGGCACCGGGGAGCTGTTTTTT CASNRDSSGTGELFF
- - TRBJ2-1 TRBV19 TGTGCCAGTAGTAGAGATTTCAGCTCCTACAATGAGCAGTTCTTC CASSRDFSSYNEQFF
TRBD1 - TRBJ1-5 TRBV24-1 TGTGCCACCAGACCCTACAGGGGGCATAGCAATCAGCCCCAGCATTTT CATRPYRGHSNQPQHF